This passage covers 29 T cell receptor beta chains from one sample sequenced in a study of human T cells and chemical hapten exposure. As to time point: patch test 3, about 24 weeks after DPC sensitization. Treatment specified: therapeutic diphenylcyclopropenone sensitization with weekly scalp DPC. TCRdb passed the RACE reads through MiXCR, listing each CDR3 protein once. The sample consists of 95,000 to 150,000 distinct CDR3 sequences, approximately 11% of them appearing once. This sample comprised whole blood, obtained in connection with sensitization to the hapten diphenylcyclopropenone (DPC). The origin of the receptors is a woman between 45 and 60 years old with alopecia areata. Some clones in this sample may be carry-over from other donors' samples.

This clonotype was seen a few times. The rearrangement joins TRBV27 to TRBJ2-3, with 12 bases that match TRBD2. Germline V CDR1 and CDR2: MNHEY, SMNVEV (reference sequence). V gave up 4 bases and J gave up 4 bases; unmatched junction bases: 6. The CDR3 contains 16 residues. CDR3: CASSSPSGGAADTQYF. For the CDR3, the DNA is TGTGCCAGCAGTTCCCCTAGCGGGGGGGCCGCAGATACGCAGTATTTT.

The chain employs TRBV4-2 and TRBJ1-1; D possibly corresponds to TRBD1 (6 bases). Trimming cost V 3 bases and J 2 bases, with 13 bases left between them. The CDR3 spans 15 residues. Germline CDR1 and CDR2: LGHNA and YNFKEQ. CDR3 protein: CASSQAGQPNTEAFF. DNA for the CDR3: TGTGCCAGCAGCCAGGCCGGACAGCCCAACACTGAAGCTTTCTTT.

The chain is built from TRBV7-2 and TRBJ2-1; 8 positions match TRBD2. V lost 0 bases and J lost 0; bases outside the gene matches: 1. CDR3 size: 16 residues. In germline, CDR1 is SGHTA, CDR2 FQGNSA. The CDR3 region is CASSLAGTSSYNEQFF. CDR3 DNA: TGTGCCAGCAGCTTAGCGGGGACTAGCTCCTACAATGAGCAGTTCTTC.

The table lists this clonotype with a few counts. The V call is TRBV5-1, the J call TRBJ2-5; TRBD1 is a possible D gene (6 bases). CDR3 length: 15 amino acids. Germline V lookup: CDR1 SGHRS, CDR2 YFSETQ. V lost 3 bases and J 2 bases, leaving 14 bases between the germline ends. The CDR3 DNA follows: TGCGCCAGCAGCTGGGGGCCGGGACCTCAAGAGACCCAGTACTTC. Translation gives CASSWGPGPQETQYF.

This clonotype has a handful of counts. This rearrangement joins TRBV7-2 to TRBJ1-4; D may be TRBD1 (6 bases). Trimming left V 1 base short and J 8 bases short, with 14 bases between. Germline values: CDR1 SGHTA, CDR2 FQGNSA. CDR3 length: 15 amino acids. CDR3 loop: CASSLVGGSREKLFF. The CDR3 DNA reads TGTGCCAGCAGCTTAGTGGGGGGCTCTAGGGAAAAACTGTTTTTT.

This clonotype appeared a few times. The rearrangement joins TRBV5-1 to TRBJ1-1, with 8 positions matching TRBD1. The V gene end was trimmed by 2 bases and the J gene end by 4 bases; junction bases not matched to a gene: 7. CDR1 is SGHRS, CDR2 YFSETQ, per germline. The CDR3 contains 15 residues. For the CDR3, the DNA is TGCGCCAGCAGCTTATCGGGGACAGGAGGCACTGAAGCTTTCTTT. Translated, it gives CASSLSGTGGTEAFF.

V gene TRBV19 combines with J gene TRBJ1-1, with a possible D match to TRBD1 (6 bases). Germline-derived CDR1 and CDR2 are LNHDA and SQIVND (reference sequence). CDR3 size: 15 residues. Trimming removed 2 bases from V and 5 bases from J, with 15 bases in between. The CDR3 here is CASSITHRVTTEAFF. The DNA for the CDR3 is TGTGCCAGTAGTATAACCCACAGGGTAACAACTGAAGCTTTCTTT. The variable domain in full, completed from reference TRBV19 and TRBJ1-1, reads DGGITQSPKYLFRKEGQNVTLSCEQNLNHDAMYWYRQDPGQGLRLIYYSQIVNDFQKGDIAEGYSVSREKKESFPLTVTSAQKNPTAFYLCASSITHRVTTEAFFGQGTRLTVV.

J is TRBJ2-3 and V is TRBV25-1, with D tentatively TRBD2 (6 bases). The CDR3 runs to 16 residues. Trimming left V 0 bases short and J 6 bases short, with 16 bases between. Germline CDR1 and CDR2: MGHDK and SYGVNS. CDR3 in DNA: TGTGCCAGCAGTGAATATGGGGGGTCGGCTACGGATACGCAGTATTTT. Translating it yields CASSEYGGSATDTQYF.

V gene TRBV18 combines with J gene TRBJ2-5; no clear D gene. From germline, CDR1 is KGHSH and CDR2 LQKENI. V was clipped by 2 bases and J by 2 bases, with 12 bases between them. The CDR3 totals 15 residues. As DNA, the CDR3 is TGTGCCAGCTCACCAAGCAGGCAGACACAAGAGACCCAGTACTTC. It encodes CASSPSRQTQETQYF.

This clonotype was found a few times. The genes are TRBV28 and TRBJ1-5; D not resolved. Germline CDR1 MDHEN, CDR2 SYDVKM. CDR3 length: 16 amino acids. Deletions cut 2 bases from V and 0 bases from J, with 11 bases between. The CDR3 here is CASSLPSLYSNQPQHF. The CDR3 nucleotides are TGTGCCAGCAGTTTACCCAGTCTCTATAGCAATCAGCCCCAGCATTTT. Combining the CDR3 with reference TRBV28 and TRBJ1-5 gives the whole variable domain DVKVTQSSRYLVKRTGEKVFLECVQDMDHENMFWYRQDPGLGLRLIYFSYDVKMKEKGDIPEGYSVSREKKERFSLILESASTNQTSMYLCASSLPSLYSNQPQHFGDGTRLSIL.

With respect to this clonotype: In this CDR3 the conserved last residue, phenylalanine or tryptophan, is missing, so a read error is likely. The rearrangement uses TRBV15 and TRBJ1-1; 8 bases fit TRBD1. This CDR3 contains 14 residues. J gave up 1 base and V 3 bases, and 1 base lay outside the gene matches. The V gene's germline CDR1 is LNHNV and CDR2 YYDKDF (reference sequence). CDR3 sequence (DNA): TGTGCCACCAGCAGGGGACAGGAGAACACTGAAGCTTTCTCT. Its protein is CATSRGQENTEAFS.

This clonotype appeared a few times. This rearrangement joins TRBV11-2 to TRBJ1-1; TRBD1 is a possible D gene (5 bases). V lost 4 bases and J lost 4, with 16 bases in between. The germline gives CDR1 SGHAT, CDR2 FQNNGV. CDR3 length: 15 residues. The CDR3 loop reads CASSSGRALSTEAFF. CDR3 in DNA: TGTGCCAGCAGCTCAGGGCGGGCGCTGAGCACTGAAGCTTTCTTT.

Many counts were recorded for this clonotype. V is TRBV27 and J is TRBJ2-3; no clear D gene. The ends were cut back, 2 bases at V and 0 bases at J, with 6 bases in the middle. This CDR3 contains 14 residues. Per the germline V gene, CDR1 is MNHEY and CDR2 is SMNVEV (reference sequence). Here the CDR3 DNA reads TGTGCCAGCAGTTTACAGACTAGCACAGATACGCAGTATTTT. It encodes CASSLQTSTDTQYF.

This clonotype has a handful of counts. The chain couples TRBV7-8 to TRBJ2-7; TRBD2 matches at 10 bases. Germline CDR1 SGHVS, CDR2 FQNEAQ. Unmatched junction bases numbered 17, after V lost 6 bases and J lost 9 bases. This CDR3 region has 16 residues. The CDR3 reads CASSPGTSVTSLVQYF. The CDR3 DNA follows: TGTGCCAGCAGTCCCGGGACTAGCGTGACAAGTCTGGTGCAGTACTTC.

This clonotype was detected many times. The V call is TRBV20-1, the J call TRBJ2-3, with D possibly TRBD2 on 7 matching bases. V was cut by 5 bases and J by 4 bases, with 16 bases left in between. Germline V gives CDR1 DFQATT, CDR2 SNEGSKA (reference sequence). CDR3 length equals 14 residues. DNA for the CDR3: TGCAGTGCTGAGGGGGGGCCAGCACCAGATACGCAGTATTTT. This gives the protein CSAEGGPAPDTQYF.

The chain joins TRBV6-2 or TRBV6-3 to TRBJ2-2, with D hard to call. Trimming removed 6 bases at V and 4 bases at J, with 9 bases between. CDR1 and CDR2 (germline): MNHEY, SVGEGT. The CDR3 has 13 residues. The CDR3 nucleotides read TGTGCCAGCAGGCCAGCAAGCACCGGGGAGCTGTTTTTT. Amino acid sequence: CASRPASTGELFF.

The CDR3 loop is CASSLNGTGLNEQYF. DNA of the CDR3: TGTGCCAGCAGCTTGAATGGGACAGGGTTAAACGAGCAGTACTTC. V gene TRBV5-4 combines with J gene TRBJ2-7; 9 bases match TRBD1. Germline CDR1 reads SGHNT; CDR2 reads YYREEE (reference sequence). V was pared by 1 base and J by 5 bases, with 7 bases of the junction left unmatched. The CDR3 has 15 residues.

This clonotype was seen a few times. The chain joins TRBV9 to TRBJ2-6; 10 bases are shared with TRBD1. The ends lost 4 bases at V and 5 bases at J; junction bases unmatched: 9. The germline V gene encodes CDR1 SGDLS and CDR2 YYNGEE. The CDR3 contains 17 residues. CDR3 residues: CASSTGTGEVRANVLTF. CDR3 bases: TGTGCCAGCAGCACCGGGACAGGGGAGGTTAGGGCCAACGTCCTGACTTTC.

CDR3 amino acids: CASSEVGSGIQETQYF. The CDR3 DNA follows: TGTGCCAGCAGTGAAGTGGGTAGCGGGATACAAGAGACCCAGTACTTC. The genes are TRBV2 and TRBJ2-5, with 8 bases that match TRBD2. V trimming: 1 base; J trimming: 2 bases; junction bases outside the gene matches: 6. The CDR3 sequence is 16 residues long. Germline V CDR1 and CDR2: SNHLY, FYNNEI.

This clonotype showed up many times. The chain combines TRBV20-1 with TRBJ1-4; unclear D gene. Germline lookup yields CDR1 DFQATT and CDR2 SNEGSKA (reference sequence). The CDR3 runs 15 residues. The V gene lost 2 bases and the J gene lost 0 bases, with 10 bases spanning the gap. This chain's CDR3 is CSARRLKATNEKLFF. The CDR3 DNA sequence: TGCAGTGCTAGAAGGTTAAAAGCAACTAATGAAAAACTGTTTTTT.

Here the CDR3 reads CASSQDRGQETQYF. DNA of the CDR3: TGCGCCAGCAGCCAAGATAGGGGGCAGGAGACCCAGTACTTC. This rearrangement joins TRBV4-3 to TRBJ2-5, with 7 bases matching TRBD1. The V gene's germline CDR1 is LGHNA and CDR2 YSLEER. The CDR3 is made up of 14 amino acids. The junction had 3 bases not matched to a gene; V was cut back by 0 bases and J by 5 bases.

There are many counts of this clonotype. This rearrangement joins TRBV2 to TRBJ1-2, with 7 bases fitting TRBD1. CDR3 length equals 13 residues. The germline V gene encodes CDR1 SNHLY and CDR2 FYNNEI. J was trimmed by 4 bases and V by 4 bases; bases with no gene match: 3. CDR3 sequence: CASSGGTVYGYTF. The CDR3 nucleotides are TGTGCCAGCAGTGGCGGGACAGTCTATGGCTACACCTTC.

This clonotype was found many times. The chain joins TRBV11-2 to TRBJ2-3; no reliable D call. V lost 3 bases and J 4 bases, leaving 11 bases between the germline ends. The CDR3 runs to 14 residues. The germline gives CDR1 SGHAT, CDR2 FQNNGV. The CDR3 reads CASSFGHPPDTQYF. The CDR3 nucleotides are TGTGCCAGCAGCTTCGGGCACCCCCCAGATACGCAGTATTTT.

This clonotype has ten or more counts. V usage is TRBV7-9 and J usage is TRBJ2-5; a possible D gene is TRBD1 (6 bases). Germline assignment: CDR1 SEHNR and CDR2 FQNEAQ (reference sequence). Trimming cost V 5 bases and J 2 bases, with 12 bases left between them. The CDR3 contains 14 residues. The CDR3 DNA is TGTGCCAGCAGCACCGAACAGGGACAAGAGACCCAGTACTTC. Protein product: CASSTEQGQETQYF. The complete variable domain, with remaining parts taken from reference TRBV7-9 and TRBJ2-5, reads DTGVSQNPRHKITKRGQNVTFRCDPISEHNRLYWYRQTLGQGPEFLTYFQNEAQLEKSRLLSDRFSAERPKGSFSTLEIQRTEQGDSAMYLCASSTEQGQETQYFGPGTRLLVL.

The sample holds a few counts of this clonotype. V and J are TRBV7-3 and TRBJ2-4; D is possibly TRBD1 or TRBD2 (5 bases each). V was clipped by 1 base and J by 2 bases, with 24 bases between them. Per germline, CDR1 SGHTA and CDR2 FQGTGA. The CDR3 spans 20 residues. The DNA of the CDR3 is TGTGCCAGCAGCTTAATGGGGGACCAGCCTCACAAAGGGACCAAAAACATTCAGTACTTC. It yields the protein CASSLMGDQPHKGTKNIQYF.

The genes are TRBV5-3 and TRBJ2-2; no clear D gene. TRBV5-3 is an ORF, with its function uncertain. V was trimmed by 4 bases and J by 2 bases, leaving 9 bases between them. The CDR3 contains 14 residues. The CDR3 sequence: CARSQDGNTGELFF. The DNA of the CDR3 is TGTGCCAGAAGCCAGGACGGAAACACCGGGGAGCTGTTTTTT.

This clonotype was picked up a small number of times. The rearrangement uses TRBV2 and TRBJ1-1, with TRBD1 as a possible D gene (6 bases). There are 14 residues in the CDR3. The germline V gene has CDR1 SNHLY and CDR2 FYNNEI. V was clipped by 3 bases and J by 4 bases, with 12 bases between them. The CDR3 loop is CASSEWGQGTEAFF. CDR3 bases: TGTGCCAGCAGTGAGTGGGGGCAGGGCACTGAAGCTTTCTTT.

This clonotype has ten or more counts. The rearrangement links TRBV12-3 or TRBV12-4 to TRBJ2-7; 9 bases match TRBD1. V gave up 5 bases and J gave up 3 bases; unmatched junction bases: 8. The CDR3 is 15 residues long. For the CDR3, the DNA is TGTGCCAGCAGTCCCACAGGGGGCGCCGGCTACGAGCAGTACTTC. This sequence encodes CASSPTGGAGYEQYF.

This clonotype has only a few counts. CDR3 in amino acids: CATGPTQYF. For the CDR3, the DNA is TGTGCCACCGGGCCTACGCAGTATTTT. The rearrangement joins TRBV28 to TRBJ2-3; no clear D. The V end was cut by 10 bases, the J end by 8 bases, with 7 bases between. Germline lookup yields CDR1 MDHEN and CDR2 SYDVKM. The CDR3 is 9 amino acids.